This is a list of T cell receptor beta chains from one sample in a study of blood T cell repertoires in COVID-19. Assay used: immunoSEQ multiplex PCR; TCRdb lists only in-frame clones, some missing. The sample includes roughly 150,000 clones, over 80% of them seen just once. Sequencing used peripheral blood. The source is a woman older than 75 with acute or convalescent COVID-19. Each CDR3 is given with its conserved first and last residue. The D gene is left open where the match is weak. Part of the rows lack a size; the others show once, few, many or a class for expanded clones.

j_gene | d_gene | v_gene | abundance | CDR3aa | CDR3nt
TRBJ2-7 | TRBD1 | TRBV6-5 | NA | CASSYDRGLYEQYF | TGTGCCAGCAGTTATGACAGGGGGCTTTACGAGCAGTACTTC
TRBJ2-1 | TRBD2 | TRBV5-1 | NA | CASSSGLAGGNEQFF | TGCGCCAGCAGCTCAGGACTAGCGGGGGGGAATGAGCAGTTCTTC
TRBJ2-5 | TRBD1 | TRBV11-1 | NA | CASRPRQGDQETQYF | TGTGCCAGCAGGCCCCGACAGGGGGACCAAGAGACCCAGTACTTC
TRBJ1-2 | NA | TRBV20-1 | NA | CSARSSGYTF | TGCAGTGCTAGATCTTCTGGCTACACCTTC
TRBJ2-1 | NA | TRBV12-5 | NA | CASGPGGVDNEQFF | TGTGCTAGTGGCCCGGGGGGCGTCGACAATGAGCAGTTCTTC
TRBJ2-3 | TRBD1 | TRBV10-3 | once | CAIKRQGAETDTQYF | TGTGCCATCAAACGACAGGGAGCCGAGACAGATACGCAGTATTTT
TRBJ1-5 | TRBD1 | TRBV19 | NA | CASSVTGDNQPQHF | TGTGCCAGTAGTGTGACAGGGGACAATCAGCCCCAGCATTTT
TRBJ1-2 | NA | TRBV5-1 | NA | CASSSGTINNYGYTF | TGCGCCAGCAGCTCCGGGACAATCAACAACTATGGCTACACCTTC
TRBJ2-7 | TRBD1 | TRBV5-1 | NA | CASSPPGQTYEQYF | TGCGCCAGCAGCCCGCCGGGACAGACCTACGAGCAGTACTTC
TRBJ2-3 | TRBD2 | TRBV24-1 | NA | CATSDRSGGVGDTQYF | TGTGCCACCAGTGACCGTAGCGGGGGGGTCGGGGATACGCAGTATTTT
TRBJ1-2 | TRBD1 | TRBV18 | NA | CASSLTGDYGYTF | TGTGCCAGCTCCCTGACAGGGGACTATGGCTACACCTTC
TRBJ1-2 | NA | TRBV5-4 | once | CASSGGSLPYGYTF | TGTGCCAGCAGCGGGGGGTCGCTACCCTATGGCTACACCTTC
TRBJ1-4 | NA | TRBV10-2 | NA | CASSEYGRGSEKLFF | TGCGCCAGCAGTGAGTACGGCAGGGGATCTGAAAAACTGTTTTTT
TRBJ2-2 | TRBD1 | TRBV5-1 | NA | CASSRGGTANTGELFF | TGCGCCAGCAGCCGTGGTGGGACAGCGAACACCGGGGAGCTGTTTTTT
TRBJ1-5 | NA | TRBV5-8 | once | CASSLGSGSGGQPQHF | TGTGCCAGCAGCTTGGGGAGCGGTTCGGGTGGACAGCCCCAGCATTTT
TRBJ2-2 | TRBD1 | TRBV5-5 | NA | CASSASGTANTGELFF | TGTGCCAGCAGCGCTTCCGGGACAGCGAACACCGGGGAGCTGTTTTTT
TRBJ1-1 | NA | TRBV11-3 | NA | CASSLGPGNTEAFF | TGTGCCAGCAGCTTAGGGCCAGGCAACACTGAAGCTTTCTTT
TRBJ1-2 | NA | TRBV4-3 | NA | CASSQVYAKGYGYTF | TGCGCCAGCAGCCAAGTCTACGCCAAGGGGTATGGCTACACCTTC
TRBJ1-2 | TRBD1 | TRBV19 | NA | CASSITTGYGYTF | TGTGCCAGTAGTATAACGACAGGGTATGGCTACACCTTC
TRBJ1-1 | NA | TRBV7-2 | once | CASSFGGSAEAFF | TGTGCCAGCAGCTTTGGGGGCTCGGCTGAAGCTTTCTTT
TRBJ2-5 | TRBD2 | TRBV3-1/TRBV3-2 | NA | CASSPRGQQRGRGETQYF | TGTGCCAGCAGTCCAAGAGGGCAGCAGCGGGGGCGCGGAGAGACCCAGTACTTC
TRBJ1-1 | NA | TRBV5-1 | NA | CASSWQNSEQAFF | TGCGCCAGCAGCTGGCAGAATTCTGAACAAGCTTTCTTT
TRBJ1-1 | NA | TRBV23-1 | NA | CASSQSNLQDQNTEAFF | TGCGCCAGCAGTCAATCGAACTTACAGGACCAGAACACTGAAGCTTTCTTT
TRBJ1-1 | NA | TRBV9 | NA | CASSVGAGAKGNTEAFF | TGTGCCAGCAGCGTAGGGGCGGGGGCCAAGGGGAACACTGAAGCTTTCTTT
TRBJ1-1 | TRBD1 | TRBV5-1 | NA | CASSQGTGGRDTEAFF | TGCGCCAGCAGCCAAGGGACAGGGGGCAGGGACACTGAAGCTTTCTTT
TRBJ2-2 | NA | TRBV3-1/TRBV3-2 | NA | CASSSRGADTGELFF | TGTGCCAGCAGCAGCCGGGGGGCAGACACCGGGGAGCTGTTTTTT
TRBJ1-2 | NA | TRBV5-5 | NA | CASSVRTTWGYTF | TGTGCCAGCAGCGTCCGGACAACGTGGGGCTACACCTTC
TRBJ1-1 | TRBD1 | TRBV10-3 | NA | CAISKGQGGTEAFF | TGTGCCATCAGTAAGGGACAGGGGGGCACTGAAGCTTTCTTT
TRBJ2-7 | TRBD1 | TRBV28 | NA | CASSSILRDRAYEQYF | TGTGCCAGCAGCTCCATCCTACGGGACAGAGCCTACGAGCAGTACTTC
TRBJ2-3 | NA | TRBV7-9 | once | CASSFSENTQYF | TGTGCCAGCAGCTTCTCAGAAAATACGCAGTATTTT
TRBJ1-2 | NA | TRBV25-1 | NA | CASSPQPNYGYTF | TGTGCCAGCAGCCCACAGCCTAACTATGGCTACACCTTC
TRBJ1-3 | NA | TRBV30 | NA | CAWSTSATAHSGNTIYF | TGTGCCTGGAGTACTTCAGCGACAGCTCACTCTGGAAACACCATATATTTT
TRBJ2-1 | NA | TRBV30 | few | CAWSHPGGLYNEQFF | TGTGCCTGGAGTCATCCTGGGGGCCTCTACAATGAGCAGTTCTTC
TRBJ1-4 | NA | TRBV5-1 | NA | CASSPSARHGRGRVLTNEKLFF | TGCGCCAGCAGCCCCTCCGCCCGGCATGGCAGGGGTCGGGTATTAACTAATGAAAAACTGTTTTTT
TRBJ1-1 | TRBD1 | TRBV27 | NA | CASTSSAHRGDRSTEAFF | TGTGCCAGCACCTCATCCGCCCACAGGGGAGACAGAAGCACTGAAGCTTTCTTT
TRBJ1-4 | TRBD1 | TRBV4-3 | NA | CASSLRDRAHEKLFF | TGCGCCAGCAGCCTCCGGGACAGGGCGCATGAAAAACTGTTTTTT
TRBJ2-5 | NA | TRBV7-9 | NA | CASSLGQLGAQYF | TGTGCCAGCAGCTTGGGGCAGCTAGGGGCCCAGTACTTC
TRBJ1-1 | NA | TRBV11-2 | NA | CATHRFANTEAFF | TGTGCCACCCATCGGTTCGCGAACACTGAAGCTTTCTTT
TRBJ1-2 | TRBD1 | TRBV19 | once | CASSLRTGVRYTF | TGTGCCAGTAGTCTCCGGACAGGGGTGAGGTACACCTTC
TRBJ2-5 | NA | TRBV12-3/TRBV12-4 | few | CASSPQGSETQYF | TGTGCCAGCAGTCCTCAGGGGTCGGAGACCCAGTACTTC